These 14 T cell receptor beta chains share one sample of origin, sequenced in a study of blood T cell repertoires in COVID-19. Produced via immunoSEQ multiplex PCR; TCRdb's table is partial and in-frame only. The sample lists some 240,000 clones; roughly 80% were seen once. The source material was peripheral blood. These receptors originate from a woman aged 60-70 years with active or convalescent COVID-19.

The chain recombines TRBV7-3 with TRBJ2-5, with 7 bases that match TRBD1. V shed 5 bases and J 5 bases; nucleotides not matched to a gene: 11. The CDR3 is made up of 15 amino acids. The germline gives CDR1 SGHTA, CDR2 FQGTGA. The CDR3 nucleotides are TGTGCCAGCAGCCCGCTTGAGGGGGCAGGGGAGACCCAGTACTTC. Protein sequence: CASSPLEGAGETQYF.

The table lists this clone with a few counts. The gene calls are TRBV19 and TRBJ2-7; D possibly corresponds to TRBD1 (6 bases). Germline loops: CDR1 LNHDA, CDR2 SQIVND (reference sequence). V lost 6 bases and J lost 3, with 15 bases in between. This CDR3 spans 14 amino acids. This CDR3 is CASSNPGQFYEQYF. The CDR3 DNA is TGTGCCAGTAGCAATCCCGGACAGTTCTACGAGCAGTACTTC.

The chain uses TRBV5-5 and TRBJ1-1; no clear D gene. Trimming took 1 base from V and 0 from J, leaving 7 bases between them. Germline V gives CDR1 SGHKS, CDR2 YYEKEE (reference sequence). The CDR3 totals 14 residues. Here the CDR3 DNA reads TGTGCCAGCAGCTTGCAGAGGATGAACACTGAAGCTTTCTTT. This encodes CASSLQRMNTEAFF.

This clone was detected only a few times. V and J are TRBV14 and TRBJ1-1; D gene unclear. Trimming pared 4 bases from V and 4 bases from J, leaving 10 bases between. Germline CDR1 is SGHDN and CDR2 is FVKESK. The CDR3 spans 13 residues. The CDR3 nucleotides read TGTGCCAGCAGCCTCTCGGGTGGCACTGAAGCTTTCTTT. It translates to CASSLSGGTEAFF.

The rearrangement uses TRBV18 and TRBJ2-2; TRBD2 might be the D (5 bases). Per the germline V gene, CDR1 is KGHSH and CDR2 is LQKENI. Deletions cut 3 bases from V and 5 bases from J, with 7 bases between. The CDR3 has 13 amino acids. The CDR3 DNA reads TGTGCCAGCTCACCCCGGGAAACCGGGGAGCTGTTTTTT. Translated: CASSPRETGELFF.

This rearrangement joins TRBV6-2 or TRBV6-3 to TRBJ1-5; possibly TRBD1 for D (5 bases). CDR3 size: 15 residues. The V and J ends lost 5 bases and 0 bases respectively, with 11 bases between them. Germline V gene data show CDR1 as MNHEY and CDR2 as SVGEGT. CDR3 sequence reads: CASSHRRVSNQPQHF. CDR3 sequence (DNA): TGTGCCAGCAGTCACAGGAGGGTTAGCAATCAGCCCCAGCATTTT.

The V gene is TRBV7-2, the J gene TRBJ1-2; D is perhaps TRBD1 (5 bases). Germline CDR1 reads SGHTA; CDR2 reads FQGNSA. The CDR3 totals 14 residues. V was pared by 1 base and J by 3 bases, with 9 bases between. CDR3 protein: CASSLGGLDYGYTF. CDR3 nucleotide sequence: TGTGCCAGCAGCTTAGGGGGCCTAGACTATGGCTACACCTTC.

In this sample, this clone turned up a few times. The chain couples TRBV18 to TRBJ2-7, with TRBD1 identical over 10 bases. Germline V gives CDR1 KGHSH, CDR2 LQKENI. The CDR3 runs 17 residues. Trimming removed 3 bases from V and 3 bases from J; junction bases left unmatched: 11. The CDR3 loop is CASSPWPGTGEIYEQYF. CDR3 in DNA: TGTGCCAGCTCACCCTGGCCTGGGACAGGGGAAATCTACGAGCAGTACTTC.

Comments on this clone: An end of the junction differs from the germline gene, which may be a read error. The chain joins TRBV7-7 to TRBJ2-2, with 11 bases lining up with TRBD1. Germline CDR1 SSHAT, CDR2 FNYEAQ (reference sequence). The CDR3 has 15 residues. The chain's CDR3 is CASSRTGGAPGELFF. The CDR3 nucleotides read TGTGCTAGCAGCCGGACAGGGGGCGCCCCCGGGGAGCTGTTTTTT.

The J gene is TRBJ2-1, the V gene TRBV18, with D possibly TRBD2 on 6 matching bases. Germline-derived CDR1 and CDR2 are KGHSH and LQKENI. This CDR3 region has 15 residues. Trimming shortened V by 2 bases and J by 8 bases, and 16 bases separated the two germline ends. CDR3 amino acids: CASSPIRGGSDEQFF. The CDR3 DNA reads TGTGCCAGCTCACCAATACGGGGAGGTTCGGATGAGCAGTTCTTC.

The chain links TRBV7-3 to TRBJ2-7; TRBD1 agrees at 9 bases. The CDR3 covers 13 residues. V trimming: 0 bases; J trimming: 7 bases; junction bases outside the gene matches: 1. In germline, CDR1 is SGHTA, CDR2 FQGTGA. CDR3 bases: TGTGCCAGCAGCTTAACGGGGACAGGGGAGCAGTACTTC. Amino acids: CASSLTGTGEQYF. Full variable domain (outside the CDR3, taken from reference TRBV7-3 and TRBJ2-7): GAGVSQTPSNKVTEKGKYVELRCDPISGHTALYWYRQSLGQGPEFLIYFQGTGAADDSGLPNDRFFAVRPEGSVSTLKIQRTERGDSAVYLCASSLTGTGEQYFGPGTRLTVT.

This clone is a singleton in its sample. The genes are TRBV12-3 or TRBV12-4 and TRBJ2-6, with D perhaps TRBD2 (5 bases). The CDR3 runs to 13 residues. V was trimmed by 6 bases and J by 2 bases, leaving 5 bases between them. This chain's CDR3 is CASRGAGANVLTF. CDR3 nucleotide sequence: TGTGCCAGCAGGGGAGCTGGGGCCAACGTCCTGACTTTC.

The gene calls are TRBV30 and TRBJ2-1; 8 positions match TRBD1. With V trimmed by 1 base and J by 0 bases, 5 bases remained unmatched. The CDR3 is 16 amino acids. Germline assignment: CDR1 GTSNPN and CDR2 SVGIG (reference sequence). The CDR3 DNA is TGTGCCTGGAGTGGTCAGGGGGCCAGCTCCTACAATGAGCAGTTCTTC. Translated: CAWSGQGASSYNEQFF. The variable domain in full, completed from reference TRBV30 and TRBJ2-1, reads SQTIHQWPATLVQPVGSPLSLECTVEGTSNPNLYWYRQAAGRGLQLLFYSVGIGQISSEVPQNLSASRPQDRQFILSSKKLLLSDSGFYLCAWSGQGASSYNEQFFGPGTRLTVL.

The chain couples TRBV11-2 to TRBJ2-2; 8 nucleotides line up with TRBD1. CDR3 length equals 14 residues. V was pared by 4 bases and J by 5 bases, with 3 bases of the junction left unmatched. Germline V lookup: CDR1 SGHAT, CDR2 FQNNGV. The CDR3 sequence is CASSSTGGTGELFF. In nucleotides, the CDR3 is TGTGCCAGCAGCTCTACAGGGGGAACCGGGGAGCTGTTTTTT.